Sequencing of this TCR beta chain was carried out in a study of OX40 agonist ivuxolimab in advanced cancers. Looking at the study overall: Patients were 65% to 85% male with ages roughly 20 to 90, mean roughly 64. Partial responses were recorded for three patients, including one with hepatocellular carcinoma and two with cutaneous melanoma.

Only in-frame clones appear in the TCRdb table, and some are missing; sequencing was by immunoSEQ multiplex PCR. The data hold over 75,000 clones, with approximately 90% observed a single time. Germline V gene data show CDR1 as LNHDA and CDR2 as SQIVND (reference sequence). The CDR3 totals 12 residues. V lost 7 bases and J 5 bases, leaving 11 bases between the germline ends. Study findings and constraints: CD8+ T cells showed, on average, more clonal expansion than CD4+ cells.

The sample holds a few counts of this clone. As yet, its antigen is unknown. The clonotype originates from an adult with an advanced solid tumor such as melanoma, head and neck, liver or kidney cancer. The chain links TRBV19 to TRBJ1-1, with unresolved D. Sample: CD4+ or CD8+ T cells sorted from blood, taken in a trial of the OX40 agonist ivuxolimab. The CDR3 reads CASNKPSTEAFF. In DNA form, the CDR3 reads TGTGCCAGTAATAAGCCGAGTACTGAAGCTTTCTTT.